This T cell receptor (beta chain) is from a study of blood T cell repertoires in COVID-19. A Seattle source enrolled patients during active infection and followed them longitudinally. In the source study's methods: Nucleated cell number was recorded as an estimate derived from reference gene primer amplification. Produced via immunoSEQ multiplex PCR; TCRdb's table is partial and in-frame only. The DNA was the basis for D and trimming; V, J and clone size are from that table. The sample records 140,000 or so clones, about 83% being singletons. CDR1 and CDR2 from the germline V gene are SEHNR and FQNEAQ (reference sequence). This CDR3 is 15 amino acids long. The V end lost 6 bases, the J end lost 0 bases, and 12 bases lay between the germline ends.

Input material: peripheral blood. The clonotype was recovered from a man aged 25-45 years with COVID-19, enrolled during active disease. The chain uses TRBV7-9 and TRBJ1-3, with D unclear. The CDR3 DNA sequence: TGTGCCAGCAGTTCGAGCCTTGGCTCTGGAAACACCATATATTTT. This codes for CASSSSLGSGNTIYF.